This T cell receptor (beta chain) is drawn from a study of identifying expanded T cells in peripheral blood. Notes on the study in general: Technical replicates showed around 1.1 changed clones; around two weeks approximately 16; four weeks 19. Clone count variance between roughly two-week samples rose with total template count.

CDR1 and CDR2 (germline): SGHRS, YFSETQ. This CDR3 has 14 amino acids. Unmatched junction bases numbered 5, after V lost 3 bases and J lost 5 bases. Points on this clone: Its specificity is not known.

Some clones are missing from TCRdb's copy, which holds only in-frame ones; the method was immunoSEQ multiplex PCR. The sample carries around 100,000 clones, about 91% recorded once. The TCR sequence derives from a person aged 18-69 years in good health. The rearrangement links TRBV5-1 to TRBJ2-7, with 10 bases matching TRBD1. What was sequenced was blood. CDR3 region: CASSSRTGGHEQYF. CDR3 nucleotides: TGCGCCAGCAGCTCCCGGACAGGGGGGCACGAGCAGTACTTC.